The TCR beta chain described here comes from a study of T cells after yellow fever vaccination. Study results and limitations: CD4 and CD8 compartments shared a small share of clonotypes, likely from convergent recombination. Peak timing came faster in the weaker secondary response, day 5 versus 15.

Using its own MiXCR run on the 5' RACE reads, TCRdb lists one record per CDR3 protein. The data contain about 120,000 distinct CDR3 sequences, around 9.8% of them singletons. Trimming took off 7 bases at V and 1 base at J, with 4 bases between the two ends. Germline V gives CDR1 LNHDA, CDR2 SQIVND (reference sequence). The length of the CDR3 is 11 residues. There are a few counts of this clonotype. Its antigen is currently unknown. This chain uses TRBV19 with TRBJ1-1, with unresolved D. Sequenced material: CD8+ T cells sorted from PBMCs, taken on the day of the yellow fever booster vaccination. The origin of this receptor is a man between 18 and 29 years old who received the YFV17D yellow fever vaccine. CDR3 nucleotide sequence: TGTGCCAGTAATACGAACACTGAAGCTTTCTTT. Encoded protein: CASNTNTEAFF.